The 10 T cell receptor beta chains below all came from one sample that was sequenced in a study of beta chain features in type 1 diabetes listed by TCRdb under 2018. Library preparation employed the immunoSEQ multiplex PCR assay. The entire amount of isolated RNA was reverse transcribed using the High Capacity cDNA Reverse Transcription Kit, so the sequenced TCRB transcripts were expressed ones. The source is immuneACCESS, and TCRdb retained only in-frame sequences with V and J called. Part of the clones is not carried over; for the studies checked, unresolved V genes explain less than half of this, and the remainder is unexplained. This sample lists some 22,000 clones; almost 70% were detected once. The biggest ten clones account for under 2.5% of the sample. The specimen was Tregs from blood. The cell subset or site label for this specimen denotes: regulatory CD4+ T cells. The receptors stem from a woman aged 40 to 50 in good health.

This clone has a handful of counts. The chain carries TRBV27 and TRBJ1-6; D ambiguous. The ends were cut back, 5 bases at V and 7 bases at J, with 21 bases in the middle. The germline V gene has CDR1 MNHEY and CDR2 SMNVEV (reference sequence). This CDR3 has 17 residues. The CDR3: CASSLQAPGFGNSPLHF. The CDR3, as DNA: TGTGCCAGCAGTCTCCAGGCCCCGGGGTTTGGCAATTCACCCCTCCACTTT.

The genes are TRBV27 and TRBJ2-3; 9 bases line up with TRBD2. The CDR3 contains 15 residues. CDR1 is MNHEY, CDR2 SMNVEV, per germline (reference sequence). The V segment lost 5 bases and the J segment 5 bases; nucleotides outside the gene matches: 8. CDR3 in DNA: TGTGCCAGCAGTCTAGCGGGGAGGGCTAAAGATACGCAGTATTTT. Amino acids: CASSLAGRAKDTQYF.

This clone occurred a few times. This chain connects TRBV6-6 to TRBJ2-7, with 10 bases fitting TRBD1. Germline trimming cut 7 bases from V and 3 bases from J; bases unmatched to any gene: 6. The CDR3 spans 14 residues. Germline assignment: CDR1 MNHNY and CDR2 SVGAGI (reference sequence). Here the CDR3 DNA reads TGTGCCAGCACCTCGGGACAGGGGAGCTACGAGCAGTACTTC. As protein: CASTSGQGSYEQYF.

The V and J genes are TRBV6-5 and TRBJ1-2; perhaps TRBD1 as D (6 bases). The CDR3 has 13 residues. V was shortened by 5 bases and J by 4 bases, with 11 bases between the two germline ends. The germline V gene encodes CDR1 MNHEY and CDR2 SVGAGI. In nucleotides, the CDR3 is TGTGCCAGCAGTCCCGGACAGATCTATGGCTACACCTTC. Its protein product is CASSPGQIYGYTF.

This clone was found a few times. The chain joins TRBV5-4 to TRBJ2-5; 15 nucleotides agree with TRBD2. The CDR3 is 17 residues long. V lost 4 bases and J lost 5; bases outside the gene matches: 9. From germline, CDR1 is SGHNT and CDR2 YYREEE (reference sequence). The CDR3 nucleotides read TGTGCCAGCAGCCAAGTCGGACTAGCGGGGGGGCTGGAGACCCAGTACTTC. This codes for CASSQVGLAGGLETQYF.

The rearrangement uses TRBV5-1 and TRBJ2-1, with TRBD2 identical over 12 bases. The CDR3 runs to 19 residues. V dropped 0 bases and J dropped 2; count of bases not matched to a gene: 9. Germline V lookup: CDR1 SGHRS, CDR2 YFSETQ. CDR3 amino acids: CASSLALTSGGSTYNEQFF. Written as DNA, the CDR3 is TGCGCCAGCAGCTTGGCCCTGACTAGCGGGGGTAGTACCTACAATGAGCAGTTCTTC.

The CDR3 protein is CASSLPGSSGDKNSYNEQFF. The CDR3 nucleotides are TGTGCCAGCAGCCTCCCAGGTTCTAGCGGGGATAAAAACTCCTACAATGAGCAGTTCTTC. This chain uses TRBV13 with TRBJ2-1; 9 bases map to TRBD2. The V and J ends lost 5 bases and 0 bases, in that order; junction bases with no gene match: 17. From germline, CDR1 is PRHDT and CDR2 FYEKMQ (reference sequence). The CDR3 is 20 amino acids.

V is TRBV25-1 and J is TRBJ1-2; D not resolved. Germline CDR1 is MGHDK and CDR2 is SYGVNS. V was trimmed by 1 base and J by 5 bases, leaving 2 bases between them. The CDR3 totals 11 residues. The CDR3 DNA sequence: TGTGCCAGCAGTGAATTATATGGCTACACCTTC. Translated, it gives CASSELYGYTF.

The V call is TRBV18, the J call TRBJ2-6, with 7 bases fitting TRBD1. Germline CDR1 reads KGHSH; CDR2 reads LQKENI. V shed 3 bases, J shed 2 bases, and the junction held 7 bases outside the gene matches. This CDR3 has 17 residues. CDR3 DNA sequence: TGTGCCAGCTCACCGCAGACAGGGCGTGCTGGGGCCAACGTCCTGACTTTC. Protein: CASSPQTGRAGANVLTF.

This chain links TRBV4-1 with TRBJ2-7; maybe TRBD1 (6 bases). CDR3 length: 17 amino acids. CDR1 MGHRA and CDR2 YSYEKL come from the germline V gene. With 0 bases removed from V and 0 bases from J, the gap between germline ends came to 15 bases. The CDR3 nucleotides are TGCGCCAGCAGCCAAGATATAGGACAGCTTCCCTCCTACGAGCAGTACTTC. Translating gives CASSQDIGQLPSYEQYF.